These 3 T cell receptor beta chains share one sample of origin, sequenced in a study of T cells in tuberculosis. Time point here: new active TB diagnosis, blood taken before or within 7 days of starting treatment. The protocol was immunoSEQ multiplex PCR, while the TCRdb copy is restricted to in-frame clones and leaves out a portion. The profile shows roughly 34,000 clones, about 85% of them singletons. The sequencing used PBMCs, collected at tuberculosis diagnosis. The receptors here all came from an adult with tuberculosis.

CDR3 protein: CASTGQGLADTQYF. The CDR3 DNA reads TGTGCCAGCACCGGACAGGGATTAGCAGATACGCAGTATTTT. The chain uses TRBV2 and TRBJ2-3, with 8 bases lining up with TRBD1. V was clipped by 7 bases and J by 4 bases; unmatched bases: 7. Germline V gene sequence: CDR1 SNHLY, CDR2 FYNNEI. This CDR3 is built from 14 residues.

This clone was seen more than once but under ten times. The V and J genes are TRBV4-1 and TRBJ2-7, with D maybe TRBD1 (6 bases). CDR1 and CDR2 (germline): MGHRA, YSYEKL. The CDR3 sequence is 16 residues long. The V and J ends lost 0 bases and 1 base respectively, with 13 bases between them. CDR3 DNA sequence: TGCGCCAGCAGCCAAGATTATGCAGGGGCGTCCTACGAGCAGTACTTC. Translated: CASSQDYAGASYEQYF.

The rearrangement links TRBV28 to TRBJ2-7; TRBD1 aligns across 8 bases. Germline V lookup: CDR1 MDHEN, CDR2 SYDVKM. Trimming removed 6 bases from V and 3 bases from J; junction bases left unmatched: 7. The length of the CDR3 is 14 residues. The CDR3 protein is CASRRTGNFYEQYF. In DNA form, the CDR3 reads TGTGCCAGCAGGAGGACAGGGAATTTCTACGAGCAGTACTTC.